These 22 T cell receptor beta chains share one sample of origin, sequenced in a study of blood T cell repertoires in COVID-19. Measured with immunoSEQ multiplex PCR; TCRdb has only the in-frame clones, and not every one. The data contain 200,000 to 250,000 clones, over 80% of them singletons. Sequences were obtained from peripheral blood. The receptor set was obtained from a young man with COVID-19, enrolled during active disease.

This clone was picked up one time. The chain carries TRBV28 and TRBJ1-2; 8 bases align to TRBD1. This CDR3 spans 15 amino acids. Germline-derived CDR1 and CDR2 are MDHEN and SYDVKM. The junction had 8 bases not matched to a gene; V was cut back by 2 bases and J by 6 bases. The CDR3 sequence is CASSLLRTGRNGYTF. The CDR3 DNA sequence: TGTGCCAGCAGTTTACTCCGGACAGGGAGGAATGGCTACACCTTC.

A word on this clone: This same CDR3 is encoded by further DNA sequences in the sample. This rearrangement joins TRBV19 to TRBJ1-2; 8 nucleotides match TRBD1. The CDR3 length is 13 residues. The germline V gene has CDR1 LNHDA and CDR2 SQIVND (reference sequence). V shed 1 base, J shed 6 bases, and the junction held 1 base outside the gene matches. The CDR3 DNA is TGTGCCAGTAGTATAGGACAGGGGAATGGCTACACCTTC. It encodes CASSIGQGNGYTF.

This chain connects TRBV27 to TRBJ2-7, with TRBD1 identical over 9 bases. J lost 1 base, V lost 4 bases, and 2 bases had no gene match. The CDR3 consists of 14 residues. Germline values: CDR1 MNHEY, CDR2 SMNVEV (reference sequence). The CDR3 DNA reads TGTGCCAGCAGTTACAGGGGGCGATCCTACGAGCAGTACTTC. This encodes CASSYRGRSYEQYF.

This rearrangement joins TRBV30 to TRBJ2-3; perhaps TRBD2 as D (7 bases). The CDR3 totals 15 residues. CDR1 and CDR2 (germline): GTSNPN, SVGIG (reference sequence). V was cut by 5 bases and J by 9 bases, with 24 bases left in between. Here the CDR3 DNA reads TGTGCCTGGGGCCCTAAAGGACTAGGAGGGGGAACGCAGTATTTT. This gives the protein CAWGPKGLGGGTQYF.

The chain employs TRBV19 and TRBJ2-1, with a weak D call TRBD1 (6 bases). Trimming stripped 10 bases from V and 8 bases from J, with 21 bases between. This CDR3 contains 14 residues. The germline V gene has CDR1 LNHDA and CDR2 SQIVND (reference sequence). The CDR3 is CATADSVLMYEQFF. In nucleotides, the CDR3 is TGTGCCACTGCGGACAGCGTCCTGATGTATGAGCAGTTCTTC. Combining the CDR3 with reference TRBV19 and TRBJ2-1 gives the whole variable domain DGGITQSPKYLFRKEGQNVTLSCEQNLNHDAMYWYRQDPGQGLRLIYYSQIVNDFQKGDIAEGYSVSREKKESFPLTVTSAQKNPTAFYLCATADSVLMYEQFFGPGTRLTVL.

V usage is TRBV13 and J usage is TRBJ1-5; 12 bases are a match to TRBD1. The germline V gene has CDR1 PRHDT and CDR2 FYEKMQ (reference sequence). CDR3 length: 15 amino acids. V lost 5 bases and J lost 6; bases outside the gene matches: 5. CDR3 in amino acids: CASSRGTGGGQPQHF. The DNA for the CDR3 is TGTGCCAGCAGCCGAGGGACAGGGGGCGGTCAGCCCCAGCATTTT.

This clone turned up a few times. J is TRBJ1-1 and V is TRBV9; D perhaps matches TRBD1 (5 bases). Germline-derived CDR1 and CDR2 are SGDLS and YYNGEE. Trimming stripped 1 base from V and 0 bases from J, with 13 bases between. The CDR3 has 16 amino acids. CDR3 amino acids: CASSVWPGGMNTEAFF. The DNA of the CDR3 is TGTGCCAGCAGCGTATGGCCGGGGGGGATGAACACTGAAGCTTTCTTT.

This chain uses TRBV5-1 with TRBJ2-7; 11 nucleotides agree with TRBD1. J gave up 6 bases and V 4 bases, and 6 bases lay outside the gene matches. This CDR3 has 14 amino acids. Germline lookup yields CDR1 SGHRS and CDR2 YFSETQ. The CDR3 DNA reads TGCGCCAGCAGCAGGGACAGGGGGACAGGCGAGCAGTACTTC. This translates into CASSRDRGTGEQYF.

This chain uses TRBV6-5 with TRBJ1-1; no firm D call. The V gene lost 5 bases and the J gene lost 3 bases, with 16 bases spanning the gap. The CDR3 sequence is 15 residues long. The V gene's germline CDR1 is MNHEY and CDR2 SVGAGI. The CDR3 sequence is CASSPLTSRDTEAFF. CDR3 DNA sequence: TGTGCCAGCAGTCCATTAACTTCACGGGACACTGAAGCTTTCTTT.

The chain combines TRBV2 with TRBJ1-2, with 10 positions matching TRBD1. After removal of 3 bases from V and 3 bases from J, the junction contained 7 bases not matched to a gene. Germline assignment: CDR1 SNHLY and CDR2 FYNNEI. The CDR3 has 16 residues. This CDR3 reads CASSDSRDRGHYGYTF. The CDR3 coding sequence is TGTGCCAGCAGTGACTCCCGGGACAGGGGACACTATGGCTACACCTTC. The entire variable domain, with the rest obtained from reference TRBV2 and TRBJ1-2, is as follows: EPEVTQTPSHQVTQMGQEVILRCVPISNHLYFYWYRQILGQKVEFLVSFYNNEISEKSEIFDDQFSVERPDGSNFTLKIRSTKLEDSAMYFCASSDSRDRGHYGYTFGSGTRLTVV.

The chain is built from TRBV9 and TRBJ1-1; no clear D. Trimming removed 0 bases at V and 0 bases at J, with 9 bases between. Germline V gene lookup returns CDR1 SGDLS and CDR2 YYNGEE. The CDR3 sequence is 15 residues long. CDR3 DNA: TGTGCCAGCAGCGTAGCGGAGGGCATGAACACTGAAGCTTTCTTT. This gives the protein CASSVAEGMNTEAFF.

This chain joins TRBV29-1 and TRBJ1-1; TRBD1 aligns across 7 bases. This CDR3 is 13 amino acids long. The junction had 2 bases not matched to a gene; V was cut back by 4 bases and J by 0 bases. CDR1 and CDR2 from the germline V gene are SQVTM and ANQGSEA. The DNA for the CDR3 is TGCAGCGTTGCGGGACAGATGAACACTGAAGCTTTCTTT. Translation gives CSVAGQMNTEAFF.

The rearrangement links TRBV2 to TRBJ1-1; tentatively, D is TRBD1 (5 bases). This CDR3 has 14 amino acids. Trimming stripped 2 bases from V and 5 bases from J, with 12 bases between. Germline values: CDR1 SNHLY, CDR2 FYNNEI. The CDR3 DNA reads as TGTGCCAGCAGTGAAATTTCGGGGGGGACTGAAGCTTTCTTT. Translating gives CASSEISGGTEAFF.

CDR3 DNA: TGTGCCAGCAGCTTATCGGGGGGCTACAATGAGCAGTTCTTC. Its translation: CASSLSGGYNEQFF. V gene TRBV7-2 combines with J gene TRBJ2-1; TRBD2 matches 7 bases. V shed 2 bases, J shed 3 bases, and the junction held 1 base outside the gene matches. Germline values: CDR1 SGHTA, CDR2 FQGNSA. This CDR3 contains 14 residues.

This chain joins TRBV6-4 and TRBJ2-7; weak D call: TRBD2 (6 bases). There are 14 residues in the CDR3. Germline V gene lookup returns CDR1 MRHNA and CDR2 SNTAGT. V lost 3 bases, J lost 3 bases, and 12 bases lay in between. CDR3 residues: CASSDRELDYEQYF. CDR3 nucleotide sequence: TGTGCCAGCAGTGATCGGGAGCTTGACTACGAGCAGTACTTC.

This clone was observed a handful of times. The chain uses TRBV27 and TRBJ2-7, with TRBD1 identical over 7 bases. Germline V gene sequence: CDR1 MNHEY, CDR2 SMNVEV (reference sequence). The ends lost 2 bases at V and 2 bases at J; junction bases unmatched: 9. The CDR3 has 16 amino acids. The CDR3 reads CASSLRSQGTTYEQYF. CDR3 sequence (DNA): TGTGCCAGCAGTTTAAGATCACAGGGGACCACCTACGAGCAGTACTTC.

This chain uses TRBV6-1 with TRBJ2-7; D is ambiguous. CDR1 is MNHNS and CDR2 is SASEGT in the germline V gene. The CDR3 runs 11 residues. The V and J ends lost 3 bases and 4 bases respectively, with 4 bases between them. The CDR3: CASSDLYEQYF. The CDR3 nucleotides are TGTGCCAGCAGTGATCTATACGAGCAGTACTTC.

This chain connects TRBV6-5 to TRBJ2-1; 7 nucleotides agree with TRBD2. Germline V CDR1 and CDR2: MNHEY, SVGAGI. V shed 0 bases, J shed 10 bases, and the junction held 12 bases outside the gene matches. The CDR3 extends over 16 amino acids. CDR3 amino acids: CASSYSIQRDGGEQFF. CDR3 in DNA: TGTGCCAGCAGTTACTCGATCCAGCGGGATGGGGGGGAGCAGTTCTTC.

Only one count was recorded for this clone. The chain joins TRBV5-8 to TRBJ2-1; D is possibly TRBD2 (6 bases). The CDR3 is 17 residues long. Germline values: CDR1 SGHTS, CDR2 YDEGEE. V lost 3 bases, J lost 7 bases, and 23 bases lay in between. The DNA of the CDR3 is TGTGCCAGCAGCTCAGAATGGTGGTGGACTAACTCTAATGAGCAGTTCTTC. It yields the protein CASSSEWWWTNSNEQFF. The full variable domain, rest sourced from reference TRBV5-8 and TRBJ2-1, is EAGVTQSPTHLIKTRGQQATLRCSPISGHTSVYWYQQALGLGLQFLLWYDEGEERNRGNFPPRFSGRQFPNYSSELNVNALELEDSALYLCASSSEWWWTNSNEQFFGPGTRLTVL.

The chain is built from TRBV6-6 and TRBJ2-7, with 10 positions matching TRBD2. Germline CDR1 MNHNY, CDR2 SVGAGI (reference sequence). The CDR3 has 15 amino acids. V was clipped by 0 bases and J by 3 bases; unmatched bases: 2. The CDR3 DNA sequence: TGTGCCAGCAGTTACTCGTCTAGCGGGAGCTACGAGCAGTACTTC. This gives the protein CASSYSSSGSYEQYF.

The chain is built from TRBV14 and TRBJ2-1, with D possibly matching TRBD1 (6 bases). Per the germline V gene, CDR1 is SGHDN and CDR2 is FVKESK. Between the trimmed V and J ends, which lost 6 bases and 12 bases, there was a span of 18 bases. The CDR3 length is 13 residues. CDR3 amino acids: CASSRGGADVQFF. CDR3 nucleotide sequence: TGTGCCAGCAGTCGAGGGGGAGCGGACGTGCAGTTCTTC. The full variable domain, rest sourced from reference TRBV14 and TRBJ2-1, is EAGVTQFPSHSVIEKGQTVTLRCDPISGHDNLYWYRRVMGKEIKFLLHFVKESKQDESGMPNNRFLAERTGGTYSTLKVQPAELEDSGVYFCASSRGGADVQFFGPGTRLTVL.

The rearrangement joins TRBV18 to TRBJ2-1; TRBD2 aligns across 8 bases. CDR3 length: 15 residues. The V segment lost 4 bases and the J segment 4 bases; nucleotides outside the gene matches: 6. Germline V CDR1 and CDR2: KGHSH, LQKENI. For the CDR3, the DNA is TGTGCCAGCTCACTCGCGGGGGGTAGGTACAATGAGCAGTTCTTC. Translation gives CASSLAGGRYNEQFF.